The following is a T cell receptor (beta chain) sequence with its context. Its cognate antigen is unknown. This may be a read error, as it is one base from a much larger clone. These data are taken from a study of blood T cells in healthy people across ages. Looked up from germline, CDR1 is SGHRS and CDR2 is YFSETQ. The CDR3 covers 14 residues. Study-wide findings and caveats: Older age coincided with a roughly linear decline in TCR beta diversity per million T cells.

A second PCR of roughly 7 to 11 cycles used a sample-barcoded 5' primer and a J-beta primer mix. CDR3-containing paired-end reads numbering at least 2.5 million came from each sample. TCRdb independently ran MiXCR on the 5' RACE reads; one entry per CDR3 protein. Of about 930,000 distinct CDR3 sequences in the sample, almost 30% were seen once. These records were also assigned to another study, of T cells of mothers and their children. From that second work: RNA extracted was entirely used for cDNA synthesis, approximately 1.4 ug per 15 ul.

The chain recombines TRBV5-1 with TRBJ2-5, with D perhaps being TRBD1 or TRBD2 (5 bases each). The DNA end lines up better with TRBJ2-7; the J call may be wrong. Source material: blood. This clonotype was obtained from a woman between 40 and 55 years old in good health. The CDR3 DNA reads as TGCGCCAGCAGCCCCAACTATCTGGGGGACGAGCAGTACTTC. This translates into CASSPNYLGDEQYF.